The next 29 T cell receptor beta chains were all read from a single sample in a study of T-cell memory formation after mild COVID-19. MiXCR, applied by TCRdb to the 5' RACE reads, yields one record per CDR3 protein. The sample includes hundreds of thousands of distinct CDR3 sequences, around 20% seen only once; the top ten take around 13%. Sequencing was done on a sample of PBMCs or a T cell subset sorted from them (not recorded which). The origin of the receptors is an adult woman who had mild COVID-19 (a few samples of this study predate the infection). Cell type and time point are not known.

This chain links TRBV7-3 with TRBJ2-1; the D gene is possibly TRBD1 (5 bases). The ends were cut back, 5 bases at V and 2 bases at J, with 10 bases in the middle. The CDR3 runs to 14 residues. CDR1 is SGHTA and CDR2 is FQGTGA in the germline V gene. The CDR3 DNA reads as TGTGCCAGCAGCACGACAGCTACCTACAATGAGCAGTTCTTC. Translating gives CASSTTATYNEQFF.

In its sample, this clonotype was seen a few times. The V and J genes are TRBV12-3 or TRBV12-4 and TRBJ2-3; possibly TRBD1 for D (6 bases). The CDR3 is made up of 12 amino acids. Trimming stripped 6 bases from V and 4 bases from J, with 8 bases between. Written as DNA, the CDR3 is TGTGCCAGCAGCAGGGGATCAGATACGCAGTATTTT. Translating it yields CASSRGSDTQYF.

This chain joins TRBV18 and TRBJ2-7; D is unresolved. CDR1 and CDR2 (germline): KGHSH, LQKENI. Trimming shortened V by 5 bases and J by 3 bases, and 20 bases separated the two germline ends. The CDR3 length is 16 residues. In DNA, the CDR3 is TGTGCCAGCTCATCAATCTACTCACAGCTGAGCTACGAGCAGTACTTC. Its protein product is CASSSIYSQLSYEQYF. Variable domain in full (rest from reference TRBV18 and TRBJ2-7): NAGVMQNPRHLVRRRGQEARLRCSPMKGHSHVYWYRQLPEEGLKFMVYLQKENIIDESGMPKERFSAEFPKEGPSILRIQQVVRGDSAAYFCASSSIYSQLSYEQYFGPGTRLTVT.

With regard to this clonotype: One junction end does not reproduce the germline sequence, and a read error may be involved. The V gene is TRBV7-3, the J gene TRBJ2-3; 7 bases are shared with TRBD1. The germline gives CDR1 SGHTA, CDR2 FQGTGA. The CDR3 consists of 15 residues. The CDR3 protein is CATSFHRGPTDTQYF. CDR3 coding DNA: TGTGCCACCAGCTTCCACAGGGGCCCCACAGATACGCAGTATTTT. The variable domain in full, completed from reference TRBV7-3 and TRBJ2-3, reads GAGVSQTPSNKVTEKGKYVELRCDPISGHTALYWYRQSLGQGPEFLIYFQGTGAADDSGLPNDRFFAVRPEGSVSTLKIQRTERGDSAVYLCATSFHRGPTDTQYFGPGTRLTVL.

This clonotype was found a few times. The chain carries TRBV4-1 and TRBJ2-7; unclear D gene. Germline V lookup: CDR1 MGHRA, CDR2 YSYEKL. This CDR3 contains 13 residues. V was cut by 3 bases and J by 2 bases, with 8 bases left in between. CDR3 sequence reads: CASSHYSTYEQYF. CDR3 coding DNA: TGCGCCAGCAGCCATTACAGCACCTACGAGCAGTACTTC.

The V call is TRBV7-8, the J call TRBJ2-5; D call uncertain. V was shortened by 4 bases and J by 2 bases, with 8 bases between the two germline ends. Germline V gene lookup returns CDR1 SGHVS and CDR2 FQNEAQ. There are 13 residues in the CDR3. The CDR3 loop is CASSSILQETQYF. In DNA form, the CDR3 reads TGTGCCAGCAGCTCGATCCTACAAGAGACCCAGTACTTC.

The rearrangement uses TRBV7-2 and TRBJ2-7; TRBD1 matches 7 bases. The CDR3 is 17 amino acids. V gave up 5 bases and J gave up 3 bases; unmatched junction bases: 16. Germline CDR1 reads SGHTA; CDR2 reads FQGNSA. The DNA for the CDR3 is TGTGCCAGCAGCCCTGTAGGGGTGGACAGGATTATCTACGAGCAGTACTTC. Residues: CASSPVGVDRIIYEQYF.

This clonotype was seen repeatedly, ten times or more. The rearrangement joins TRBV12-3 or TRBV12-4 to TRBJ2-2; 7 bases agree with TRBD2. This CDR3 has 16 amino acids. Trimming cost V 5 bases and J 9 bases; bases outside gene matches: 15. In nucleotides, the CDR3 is TGTGCCAGCAGTCCGAGGACTAGTTATTCGTCTCGGGAGCTGTTTTTT. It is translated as CASSPRTSYSSRELFF.

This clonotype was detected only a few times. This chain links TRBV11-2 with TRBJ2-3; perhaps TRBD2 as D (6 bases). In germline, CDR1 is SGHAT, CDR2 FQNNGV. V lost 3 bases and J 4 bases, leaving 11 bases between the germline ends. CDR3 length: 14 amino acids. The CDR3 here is CASSFPGLSDTQYF. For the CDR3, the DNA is TGTGCCAGCAGCTTTCCGGGACTTTCAGATACGCAGTATTTT.

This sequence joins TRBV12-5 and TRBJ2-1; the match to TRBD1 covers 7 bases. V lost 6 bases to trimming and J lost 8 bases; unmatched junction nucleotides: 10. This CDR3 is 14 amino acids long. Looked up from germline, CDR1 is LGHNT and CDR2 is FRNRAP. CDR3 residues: CASGRQGVRDEQFF. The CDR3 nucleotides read TGTGCTAGTGGACGACAGGGTGTGAGGGATGAGCAGTTCTTC.

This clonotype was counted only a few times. The CDR3 loop reads CSARAYPGTGGVGELFF. DNA for the CDR3: TGCAGTGCTAGAGCCTACCCCGGGACAGGGGGAGTCGGGGAGCTGTTTTTT. This chain joins TRBV20-1 and TRBJ2-2, with 11 bases aligning to TRBD1. The trim removed 1 base at V and 7 bases at J, leaving 11 bases unmatched. The germline V gene encodes CDR1 DFQATT and CDR2 SNEGSKA (reference sequence). This CDR3 is 17 amino acids long.

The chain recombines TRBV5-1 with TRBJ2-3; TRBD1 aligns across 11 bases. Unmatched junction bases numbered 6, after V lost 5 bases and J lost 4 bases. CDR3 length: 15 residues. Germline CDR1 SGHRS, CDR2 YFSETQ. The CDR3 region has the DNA TGCGCCAGCAGTTCGGACAGGGGGCTCGCAGATACGCAGTATTTT. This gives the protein CASSSDRGLADTQYF.

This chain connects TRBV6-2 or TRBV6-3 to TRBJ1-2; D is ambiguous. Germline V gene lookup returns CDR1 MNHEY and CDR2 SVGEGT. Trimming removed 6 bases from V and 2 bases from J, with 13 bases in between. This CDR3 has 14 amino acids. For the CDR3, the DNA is TGTGCCAGCAGGGAAATCGGGAGAAACTATGGCTACACCTTC. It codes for CASREIGRNYGYTF.

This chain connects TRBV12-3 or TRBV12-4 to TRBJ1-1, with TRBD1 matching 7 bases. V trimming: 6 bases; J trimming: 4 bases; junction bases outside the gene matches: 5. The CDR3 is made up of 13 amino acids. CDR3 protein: CASRRQGPTEAFF. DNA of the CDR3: TGTGCCAGCAGGCGACAGGGACCCACTGAAGCTTTCTTT.

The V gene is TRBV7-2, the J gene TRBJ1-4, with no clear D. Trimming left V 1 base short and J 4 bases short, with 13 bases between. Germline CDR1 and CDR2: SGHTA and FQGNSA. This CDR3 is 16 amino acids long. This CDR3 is CASSLVGLSFNEKLFF. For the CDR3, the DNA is TGTGCCAGCAGCTTAGTAGGTCTATCCTTTAATGAAAAACTGTTTTTT.

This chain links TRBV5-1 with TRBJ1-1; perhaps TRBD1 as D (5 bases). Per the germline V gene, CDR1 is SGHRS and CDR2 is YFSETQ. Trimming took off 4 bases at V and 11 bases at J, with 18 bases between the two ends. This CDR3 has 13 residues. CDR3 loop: CASSPGGIVPAFF. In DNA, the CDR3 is TGCGCCAGCAGCCCGGGGGGGATTGTCCCGGCTTTCTTT.

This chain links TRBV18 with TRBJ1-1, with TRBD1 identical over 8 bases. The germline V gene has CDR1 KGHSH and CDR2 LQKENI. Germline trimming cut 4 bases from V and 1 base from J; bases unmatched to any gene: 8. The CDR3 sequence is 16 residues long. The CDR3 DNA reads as TGTGCCAGCTCACGCAGGACAGGGACGACGAACACTGAAGCTTTCTTT. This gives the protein CASSRRTGTTNTEAFF.

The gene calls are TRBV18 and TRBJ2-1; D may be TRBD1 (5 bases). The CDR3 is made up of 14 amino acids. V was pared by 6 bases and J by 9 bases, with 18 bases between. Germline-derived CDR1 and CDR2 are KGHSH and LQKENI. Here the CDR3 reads CASSMERGFGEQFF. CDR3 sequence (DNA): TGTGCCAGCTCTATGGAAAGGGGTTTCGGTGAGCAGTTCTTC.

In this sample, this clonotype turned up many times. The CDR3 nucleotides are TGTGCCAGCAGTTTCCCGCTCTTCGTTATTGGCTACACCTTC. It translates to CASSFPLFVIGYTF. The genes are TRBV25-1 and TRBJ1-2; D is uncertain. The CDR3 is 14 amino acids. From germline, CDR1 is MGHDK and CDR2 SYGVNS. V shed 5 bases and J shed 7 bases, with 17 bases lying between them.

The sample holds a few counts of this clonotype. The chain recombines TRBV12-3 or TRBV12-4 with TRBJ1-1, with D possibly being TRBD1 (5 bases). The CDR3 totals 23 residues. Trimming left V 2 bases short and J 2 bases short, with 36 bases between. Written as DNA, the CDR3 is TGTGCCAGCAGTTTAAAGCTGCGCGGGGTTCTAAGATGGACTGGGACCCAAAACACTGAAGCTTTCTTT. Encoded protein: CASSLKLRGVLRWTGTQNTEAFF.

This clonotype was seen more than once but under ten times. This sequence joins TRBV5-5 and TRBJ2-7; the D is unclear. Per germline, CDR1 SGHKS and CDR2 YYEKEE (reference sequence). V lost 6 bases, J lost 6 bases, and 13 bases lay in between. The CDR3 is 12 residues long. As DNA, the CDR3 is TGTGCCAGCAACCTTGGGGAACGCGAGCAGTACTTC. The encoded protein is CASNLGEREQYF.

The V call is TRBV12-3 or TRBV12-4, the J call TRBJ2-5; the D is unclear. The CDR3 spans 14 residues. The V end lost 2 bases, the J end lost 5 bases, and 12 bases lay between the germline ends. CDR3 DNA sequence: TGTGCCAGCAGTTTACTAGGGCTCCGGGAGACCCAGTACTTC. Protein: CASSLLGLRETQYF.

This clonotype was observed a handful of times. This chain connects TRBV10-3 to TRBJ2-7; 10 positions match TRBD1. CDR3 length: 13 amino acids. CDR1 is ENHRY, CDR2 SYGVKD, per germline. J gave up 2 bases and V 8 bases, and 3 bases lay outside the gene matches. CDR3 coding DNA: TGTGCCATCGGGGGACAGGGGCCCTACGAGCAGTACTTC. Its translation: CAIGGQGPYEQYF.

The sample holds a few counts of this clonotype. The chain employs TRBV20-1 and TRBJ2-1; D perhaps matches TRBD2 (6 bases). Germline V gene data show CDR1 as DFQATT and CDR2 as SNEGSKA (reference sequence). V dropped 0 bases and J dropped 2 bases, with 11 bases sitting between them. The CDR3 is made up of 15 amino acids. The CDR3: CSARDRLVPYNEQFF. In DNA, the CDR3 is TGCAGTGCTAGAGACAGACTAGTCCCCTACAATGAGCAGTTCTTC.

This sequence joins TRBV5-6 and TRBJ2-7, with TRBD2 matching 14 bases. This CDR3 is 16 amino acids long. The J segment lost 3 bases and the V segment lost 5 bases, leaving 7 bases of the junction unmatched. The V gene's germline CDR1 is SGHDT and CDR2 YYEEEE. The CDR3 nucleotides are TGTGCCAGCAGAAGGGGACTAGCGGGAGTAATCTACGAGCAGTACTTC. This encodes CASRRGLAGVIYEQYF.

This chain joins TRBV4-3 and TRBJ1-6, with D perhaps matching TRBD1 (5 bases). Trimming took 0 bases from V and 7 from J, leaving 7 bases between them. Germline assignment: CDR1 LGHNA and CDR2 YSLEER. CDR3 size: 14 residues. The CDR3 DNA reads TGCGCCAGCAGCCAAGACGGGGGAAATTCACCCCTCCACTTT. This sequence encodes CASSQDGGNSPLHF.

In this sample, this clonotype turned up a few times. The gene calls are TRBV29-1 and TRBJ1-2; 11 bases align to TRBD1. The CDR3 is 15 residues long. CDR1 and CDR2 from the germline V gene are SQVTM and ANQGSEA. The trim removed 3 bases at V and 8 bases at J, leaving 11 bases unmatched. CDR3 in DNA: TGCAGCGTTGAGAGAGTGGACAGGGGGCCTTCGGGCTACACCTTC. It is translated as CSVERVDRGPSGYTF.

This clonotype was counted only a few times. This CDR3 is CASSLAIGRTSYEQYF. CDR3 in DNA: TGTGCCAGCAGCTTAGCTATCGGCAGGACCTCCTACGAGCAGTACTTC. The rearrangement links TRBV7-9 to TRBJ2-7; no definite D call. Germline lookup yields CDR1 SEHNR and CDR2 FQNEAQ (reference sequence). The V end lost 0 bases, the J end lost 0 bases, and 12 bases lay between the germline ends. This CDR3 spans 16 amino acids.

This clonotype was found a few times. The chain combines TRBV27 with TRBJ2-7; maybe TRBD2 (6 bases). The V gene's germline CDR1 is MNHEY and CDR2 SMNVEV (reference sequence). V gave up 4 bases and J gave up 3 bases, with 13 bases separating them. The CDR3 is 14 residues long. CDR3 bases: TGTGCCAGCAGTTCCTTAGCGGCCCTCTACGAGCAGTACTTC. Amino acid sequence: CASSSLAALYEQYF.